This T cell receptor beta chain was captured by sequencing in a study of beta chain features in type 1 diabetes. Study observations and caveats: The study notes PCR might favor shorter templates equally in patients and controls. Among all four CD4+ subsets, Type 1 diabetes patients had TCRB CDR3s that were moderately but significantly shorter.

Using CD45RO/CCR7/CD25/CD127/CD95/CD27, CD4+ naive, central memory, regulatory and stem cell-like memory cells were sorted. The whole isolated RNA underwent reverse transcription, so sequencing captured expressed TCRB transcripts. Naive, central memory and regulatory T cell samples averaged around 3.9 million immunoSEQ reads each. TCRdb's table, derived via immunoSEQ multiplex PCR, lists solely in-frame clones and lacks some. The data hold about 370,000 clones, with around 9.6% observed a single time. In regard to this clone: Its antigen remains unidentified.

CDR1 MDHEN and CDR2 SYDVKM come from the germline V gene. Trimming took 6 bases from V and 3 from J, leaving 18 bases between them. The CDR3 consists of 15 residues. The sequence was obtained from a man younger than 40 with type 1 diabetes. The sequenced sample was central memory CD4+ T cells from blood. This rearrangement joins TRBV28 to TRBJ2-7; perhaps D is TRBD1 or TRBD2 (5 bases each). For the CDR3, the DNA is TGTGCCAGCAGCCCGCGAGAGGGGAAAGGCTACGAGCAGTACTTC. This sequence encodes CASSPREGKGYEQYF. The full variable domain, rest sourced from reference TRBV28 and TRBJ2-7, is DVKVTQSSRYLVKRTGEKVFLECVQDMDHENMFWYRQDPGLGLRLIYFSYDVKMKEKGDIPEGYSVSREKKERFSLILESASTNQTSMYLCASSPREGKGYEQYFGPGTRLTVT.